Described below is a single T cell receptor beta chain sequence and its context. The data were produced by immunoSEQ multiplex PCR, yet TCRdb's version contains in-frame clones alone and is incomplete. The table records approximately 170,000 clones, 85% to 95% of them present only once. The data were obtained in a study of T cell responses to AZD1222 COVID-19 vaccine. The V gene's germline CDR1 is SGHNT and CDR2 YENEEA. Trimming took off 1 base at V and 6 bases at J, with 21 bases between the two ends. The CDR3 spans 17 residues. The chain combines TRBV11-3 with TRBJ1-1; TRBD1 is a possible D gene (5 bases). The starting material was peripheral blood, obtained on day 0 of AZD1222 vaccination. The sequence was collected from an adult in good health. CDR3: CASSLAGQSYRKAEAFF. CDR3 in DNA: TGTGCCAGCAGCTTAGCAGGGCAGTCCTATCGTAAGGCTGAAGCTTTCTTT.